This T cell receptor beta chain was identified in a study of Graves' ophthalmopathy and Graves' hyperthyroidism. V trimming: 7 bases; J trimming: 7 bases; junction bases outside the gene matches: 9. The V gene's germline CDR1 is SNHLY and CDR2 FYNNEI. There are 13 residues in the CDR3. RNA transcripts provided the template for amplifying TCR beta CDR3 regions. HTBI-primed first-round RT-PCR preceded second-round multiplex PCR. A single record per CDR3 protein comes from TCRdb applying MiXCR to the multiplex PCR reads. The sample contains 350,000 to 450,000 distinct CDR3 sequences, about 18% of which appear only once. This clonotype was recorded many times. Its antigen is still unknown. Whole-study findings and limits: Cross-validated, the 13-signature model showed 87.88%/81.08% sensitivity/specificity, and 80%/75% in the test set. Ophthalmopathy progression predictions by the model showed about 75% specificity and 70.59% sensitivity.

Specimen: peripheral blood. V usage is TRBV2 and J usage is TRBJ2-5; 7 bases are a match to TRBD1. This TCR was sampled from a woman younger than 30 with Graves' ophthalmopathy. The CDR3 DNA is TGTGCCAGCATCCGGGAACACAGGGGGACCCAGTACTTC. Translated: CASIREHRGTQYF.